This TCR beta chain came from a study of early stage breast cancer tumors. Study summary: Most invasive tumors, about 80% of the 16, were ER+/PR+/HER2-. Samples were sequenced at approximately 9-fold average coverage. Overall study results and limits: In most of the 16 patients, blood comparison separated tumor from normal breast. Compared with adjacent normal breast, tumors showed around 2.7-fold denser, more clonal T cells.

Comments on this clone: Its specificity is not known.

Clones were read by immunoSEQ multiplex PCR, and TCRdb kept only the in-frame ones, dropping some. Of nearly 70,000 clones in the sample, less than 90% were seen once. V lost 3 bases and J lost 0, with 6 bases in between. Germline lookup yields CDR1 SNHLY and CDR2 FYNNEI. The CDR3 sequence is 14 residues long. The chain combines TRBV2 with TRBJ1-5, with no clear D. The TCR comes from a person aged 35 to 50 with breast cancer. What was sequenced was blood. CDR3 DNA sequence: TGTGCCAGCAGTGACAGAGTTAGCAATCAGCCCCAGCATTTT. It encodes CASSDRVSNQPQHF. Using reference TRBV2 and TRBJ1-5 for the parts outside the CDR3, the full variable domain is EPEVTQTPSHQVTQMGQEVILRCVPISNHLYFYWYRQILGQKVEFLVSFYNNEISEKSEIFDDQFSVERPDGSNFTLKIRSTKLEDSAMYFCASSDRVSNQPQHFGDGTRLSIL.